A single sample gave rise to the 5 T cell receptor beta chains below, sequenced in a study of shared clonotypes between healthy human individuals (dated by TCRdb to 2020 to 2021). Libraries were built with the immunoSEQ multiplex PCR assay. The source is immuneACCESS, and TCRdb retained only in-frame sequences with V and J called. Part of the clones is not carried over; for the studies checked, unresolved V genes explain less than half of this, and the remainder is unexplained. Here the sample has a few million clones; approximately 96% occur a single time. The top ten hold 0.1% to 0.15% of the sample. Specimen: naive CD4+ T cells sorted from blood. The cell subset or site label, read with the paper, signifies: CD45RA+ positively selected. The receptors come from a man aged 18 to 29 in good health.

This clone has just one count. The genes are TRBV7-2 and TRBJ2-2; D is unclear. This CDR3 is 11 amino acids long. Per the germline V gene, CDR1 is SGHTA and CDR2 is FQGNSA. The V and J ends lost 5 bases and 8 bases respectively, with 6 bases between them. The CDR3 DNA follows: TGTGCCAGCAGCCTCTTGGGGGAGCTGTTTTTT. This sequence encodes CASSLLGELFF.

The chain combines TRBV5-5 with TRBJ1-6; D not certain. Germline V gene lookup returns CDR1 SGHKS and CDR2 YYEKEE (reference sequence). This CDR3 comprises 13 residues. V lost 0 bases to trimming and J lost 10 bases, with 8 bases between them. In DNA form, the CDR3 reads TGTGCCAGCAGCTTGGTGGTTCAGTCACCCCTCCACTTT. This encodes CASSLVVQSPLHF.

The J gene is TRBJ2-7, the V gene TRBV19, with 9 bases that match TRBD1. Germline values: CDR1 LNHDA, CDR2 SQIVND (reference sequence). The trim removed 5 bases at V and 5 bases at J, leaving 10 bases unmatched. The CDR3 spans 15 residues. The CDR3 here is CASSAGQGLRDEQYF. The CDR3 nucleotides are TGTGCCAGTAGTGCGGGACAGGGCCTGAGGGACGAGCAGTACTTC.

The chain carries TRBV30 and TRBJ1-4; TRBD1 matches 7 bases. Trimming took 0 bases from V and 4 from J; bases not matched to a gene: 8. The CDR3 spans 16 residues. The germline V gene has CDR1 GTSNPN and CDR2 SVGIG (reference sequence). CDR3 sequence: CAWSVGQGVVNEKLFF. In DNA, the CDR3 is TGTGCCTGGAGTGTCGGGCAGGGGGTTGTTAATGAAAAACTGTTTTTT. Full variable domain (rest looked up from reference TRBV30 and TRBJ1-4): SQTIHQWPATLVQPVGSPLSLECTVEGTSNPNLYWYRQAAGRGLQLLFYSVGIGQISSEVPQNLSASRPQDRQFILSSKKLLLSDSGFYLCAWSVGQGVVNEKLFFGSGTQLSVL.

This clone was seen just once. The chain couples TRBV4-3 to TRBJ1-1; 8 nucleotides line up with TRBD1. The J segment lost 1 base and the V segment lost 0 bases, leaving 7 bases of the junction unmatched. CDR3 length: 17 residues. The germline V gene encodes CDR1 LGHNA and CDR2 YSLEER. The chain's CDR3 is CASSQELTGGRNTEAFF. CDR3 DNA sequence: TGCGCCAGCAGCCAAGAATTAACAGGGGGACGGAACACTGAAGCTTTCTTT.